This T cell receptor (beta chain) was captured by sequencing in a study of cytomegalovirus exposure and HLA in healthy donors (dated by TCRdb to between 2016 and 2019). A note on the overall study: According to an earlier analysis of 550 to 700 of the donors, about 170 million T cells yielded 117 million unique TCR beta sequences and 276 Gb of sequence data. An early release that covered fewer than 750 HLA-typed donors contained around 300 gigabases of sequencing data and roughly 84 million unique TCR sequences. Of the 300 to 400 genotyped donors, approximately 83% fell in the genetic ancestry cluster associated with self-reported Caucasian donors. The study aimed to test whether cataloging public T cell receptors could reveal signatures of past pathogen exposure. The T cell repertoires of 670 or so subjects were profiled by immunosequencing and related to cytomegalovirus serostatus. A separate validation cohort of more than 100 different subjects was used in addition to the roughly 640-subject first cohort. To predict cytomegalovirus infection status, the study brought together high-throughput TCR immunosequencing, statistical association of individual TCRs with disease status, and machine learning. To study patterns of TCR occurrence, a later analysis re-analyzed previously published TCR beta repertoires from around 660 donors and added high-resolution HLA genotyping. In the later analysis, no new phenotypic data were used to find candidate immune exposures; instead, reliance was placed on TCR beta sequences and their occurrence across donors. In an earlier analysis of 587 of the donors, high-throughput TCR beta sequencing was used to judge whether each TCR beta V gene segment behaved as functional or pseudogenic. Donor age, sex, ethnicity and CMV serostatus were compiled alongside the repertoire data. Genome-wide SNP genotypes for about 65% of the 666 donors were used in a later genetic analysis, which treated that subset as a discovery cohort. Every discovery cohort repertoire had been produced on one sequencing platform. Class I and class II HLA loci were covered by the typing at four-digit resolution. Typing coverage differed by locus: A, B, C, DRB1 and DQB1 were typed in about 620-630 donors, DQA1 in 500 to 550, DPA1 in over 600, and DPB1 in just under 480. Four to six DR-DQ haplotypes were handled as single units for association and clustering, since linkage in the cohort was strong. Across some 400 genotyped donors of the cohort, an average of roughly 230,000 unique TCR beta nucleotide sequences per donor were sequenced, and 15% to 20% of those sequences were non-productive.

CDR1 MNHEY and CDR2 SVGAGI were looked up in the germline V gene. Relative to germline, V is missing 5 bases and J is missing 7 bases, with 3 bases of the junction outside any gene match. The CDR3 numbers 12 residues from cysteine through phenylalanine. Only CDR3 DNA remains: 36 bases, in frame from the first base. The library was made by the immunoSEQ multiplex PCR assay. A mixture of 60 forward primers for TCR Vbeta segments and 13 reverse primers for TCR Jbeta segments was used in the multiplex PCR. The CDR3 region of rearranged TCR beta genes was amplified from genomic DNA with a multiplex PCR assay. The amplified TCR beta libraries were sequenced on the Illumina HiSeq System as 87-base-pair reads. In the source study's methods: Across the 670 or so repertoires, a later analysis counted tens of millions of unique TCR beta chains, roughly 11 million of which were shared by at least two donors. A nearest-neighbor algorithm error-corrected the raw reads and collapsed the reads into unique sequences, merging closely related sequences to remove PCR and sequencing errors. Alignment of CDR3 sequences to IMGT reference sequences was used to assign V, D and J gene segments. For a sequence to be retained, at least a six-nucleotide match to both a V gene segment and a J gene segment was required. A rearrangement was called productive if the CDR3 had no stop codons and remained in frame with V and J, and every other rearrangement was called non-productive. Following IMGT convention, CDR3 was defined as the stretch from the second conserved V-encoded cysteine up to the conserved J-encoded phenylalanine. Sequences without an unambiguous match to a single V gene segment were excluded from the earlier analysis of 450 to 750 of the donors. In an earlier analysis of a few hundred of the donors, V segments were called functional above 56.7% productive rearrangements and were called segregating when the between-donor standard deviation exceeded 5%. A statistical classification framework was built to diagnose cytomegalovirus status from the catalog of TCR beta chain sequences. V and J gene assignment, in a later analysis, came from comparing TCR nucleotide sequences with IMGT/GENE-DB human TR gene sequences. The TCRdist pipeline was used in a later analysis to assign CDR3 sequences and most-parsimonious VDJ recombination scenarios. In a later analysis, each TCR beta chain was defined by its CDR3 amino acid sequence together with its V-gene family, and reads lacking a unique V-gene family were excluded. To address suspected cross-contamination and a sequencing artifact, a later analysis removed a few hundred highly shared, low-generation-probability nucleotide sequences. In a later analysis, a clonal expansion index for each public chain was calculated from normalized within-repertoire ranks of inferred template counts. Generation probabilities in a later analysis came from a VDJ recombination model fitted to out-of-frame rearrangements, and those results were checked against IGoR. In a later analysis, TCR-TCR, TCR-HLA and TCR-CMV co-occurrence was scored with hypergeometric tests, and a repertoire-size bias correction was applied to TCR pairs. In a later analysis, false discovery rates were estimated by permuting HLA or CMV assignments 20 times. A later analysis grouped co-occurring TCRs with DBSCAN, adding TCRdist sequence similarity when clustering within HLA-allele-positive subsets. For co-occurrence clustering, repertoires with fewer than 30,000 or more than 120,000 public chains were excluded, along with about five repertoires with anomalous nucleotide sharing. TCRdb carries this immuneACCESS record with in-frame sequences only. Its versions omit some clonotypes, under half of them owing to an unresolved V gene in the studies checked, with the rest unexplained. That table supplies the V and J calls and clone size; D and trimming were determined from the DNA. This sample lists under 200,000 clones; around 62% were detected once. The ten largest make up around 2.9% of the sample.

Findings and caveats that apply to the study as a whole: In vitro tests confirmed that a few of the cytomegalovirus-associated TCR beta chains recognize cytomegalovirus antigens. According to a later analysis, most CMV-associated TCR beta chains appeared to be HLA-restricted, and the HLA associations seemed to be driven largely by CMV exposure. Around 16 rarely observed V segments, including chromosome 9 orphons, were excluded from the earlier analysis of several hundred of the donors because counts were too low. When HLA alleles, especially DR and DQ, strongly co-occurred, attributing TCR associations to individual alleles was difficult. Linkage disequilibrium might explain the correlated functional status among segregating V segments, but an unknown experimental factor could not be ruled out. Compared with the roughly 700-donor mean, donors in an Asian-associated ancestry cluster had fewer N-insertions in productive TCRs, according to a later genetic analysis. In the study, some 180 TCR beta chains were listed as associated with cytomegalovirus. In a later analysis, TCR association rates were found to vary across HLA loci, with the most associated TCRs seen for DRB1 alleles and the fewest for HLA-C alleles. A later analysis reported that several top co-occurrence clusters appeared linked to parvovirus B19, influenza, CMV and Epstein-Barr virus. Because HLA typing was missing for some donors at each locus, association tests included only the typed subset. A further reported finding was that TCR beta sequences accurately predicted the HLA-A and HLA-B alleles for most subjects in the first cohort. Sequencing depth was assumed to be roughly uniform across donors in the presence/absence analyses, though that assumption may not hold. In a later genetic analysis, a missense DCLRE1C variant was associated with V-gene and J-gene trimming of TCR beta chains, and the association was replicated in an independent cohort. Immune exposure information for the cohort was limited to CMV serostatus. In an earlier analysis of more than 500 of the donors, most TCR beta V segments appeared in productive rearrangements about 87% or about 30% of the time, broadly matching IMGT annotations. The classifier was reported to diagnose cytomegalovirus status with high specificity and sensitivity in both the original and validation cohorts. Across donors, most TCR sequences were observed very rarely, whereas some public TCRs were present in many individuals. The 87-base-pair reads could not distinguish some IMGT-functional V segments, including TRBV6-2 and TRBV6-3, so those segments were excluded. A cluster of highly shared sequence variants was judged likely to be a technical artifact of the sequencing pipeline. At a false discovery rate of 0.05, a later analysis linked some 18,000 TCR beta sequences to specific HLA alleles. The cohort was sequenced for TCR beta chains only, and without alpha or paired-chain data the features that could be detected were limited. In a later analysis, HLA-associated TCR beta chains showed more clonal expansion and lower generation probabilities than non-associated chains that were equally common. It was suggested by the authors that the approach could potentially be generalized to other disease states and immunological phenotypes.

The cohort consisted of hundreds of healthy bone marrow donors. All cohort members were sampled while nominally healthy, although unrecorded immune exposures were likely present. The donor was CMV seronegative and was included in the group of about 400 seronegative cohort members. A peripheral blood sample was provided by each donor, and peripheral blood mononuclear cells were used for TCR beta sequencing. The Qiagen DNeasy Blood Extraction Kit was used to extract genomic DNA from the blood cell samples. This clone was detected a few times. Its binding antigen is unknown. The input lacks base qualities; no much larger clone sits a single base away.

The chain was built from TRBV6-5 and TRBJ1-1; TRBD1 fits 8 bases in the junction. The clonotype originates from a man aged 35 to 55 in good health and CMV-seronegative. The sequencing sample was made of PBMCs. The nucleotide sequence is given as TGTGCCAGCAGTCGTACAGGGGGTGAAGCTTTCTTT. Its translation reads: CASSRTGGEAFF.